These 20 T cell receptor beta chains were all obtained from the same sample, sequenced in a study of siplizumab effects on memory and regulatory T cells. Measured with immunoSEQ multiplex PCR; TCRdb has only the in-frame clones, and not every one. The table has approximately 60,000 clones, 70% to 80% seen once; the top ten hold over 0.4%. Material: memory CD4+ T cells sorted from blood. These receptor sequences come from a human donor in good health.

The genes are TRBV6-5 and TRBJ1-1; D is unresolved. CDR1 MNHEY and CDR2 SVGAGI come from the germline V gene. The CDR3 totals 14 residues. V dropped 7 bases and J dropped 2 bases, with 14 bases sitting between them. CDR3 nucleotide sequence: TGTGCCAGCACCGGACGGGGTTACAACACTGAAGCTTTCTTT. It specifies CASTGRGYNTEAFF.

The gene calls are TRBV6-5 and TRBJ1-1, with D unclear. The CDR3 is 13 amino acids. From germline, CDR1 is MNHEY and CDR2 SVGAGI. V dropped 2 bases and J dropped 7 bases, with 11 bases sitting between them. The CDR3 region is CASSYEPENEAFF. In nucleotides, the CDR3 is TGTGCCAGCAGTTACGAGCCGGAGAATGAAGCTTTCTTT.

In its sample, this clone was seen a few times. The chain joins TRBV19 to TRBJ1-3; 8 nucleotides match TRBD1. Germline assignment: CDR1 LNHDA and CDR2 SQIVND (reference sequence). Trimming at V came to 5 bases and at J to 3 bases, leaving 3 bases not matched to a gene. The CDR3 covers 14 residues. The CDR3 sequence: CASSPGQGGNTIYF. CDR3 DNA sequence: TGTGCCAGTAGTCCCGGACAGGGTGGAAACACCATATATTTT.

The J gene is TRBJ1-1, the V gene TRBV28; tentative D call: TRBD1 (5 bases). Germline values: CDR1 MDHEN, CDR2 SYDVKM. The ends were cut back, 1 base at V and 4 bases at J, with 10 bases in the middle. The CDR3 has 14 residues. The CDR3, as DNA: TGTGCCAGCAGTTTATCCCGGGGCCCCACTGAAGCTTTCTTT. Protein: CASSLSRGPTEAFF.

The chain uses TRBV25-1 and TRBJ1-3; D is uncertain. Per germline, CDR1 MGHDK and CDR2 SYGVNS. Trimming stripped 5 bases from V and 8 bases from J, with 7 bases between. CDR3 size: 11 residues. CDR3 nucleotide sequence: TGTGCCAGCAGTTACCTGGACACCATATATTTT. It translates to CASSYLDTIYF.

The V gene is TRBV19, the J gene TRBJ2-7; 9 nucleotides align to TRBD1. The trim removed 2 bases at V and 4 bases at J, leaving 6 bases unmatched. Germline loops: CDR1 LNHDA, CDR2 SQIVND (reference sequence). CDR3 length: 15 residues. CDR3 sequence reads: CASSIQGQGRYEQYF. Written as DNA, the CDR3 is TGTGCCAGTAGTATACAGGGACAGGGACGATACGAGCAGTACTTC.

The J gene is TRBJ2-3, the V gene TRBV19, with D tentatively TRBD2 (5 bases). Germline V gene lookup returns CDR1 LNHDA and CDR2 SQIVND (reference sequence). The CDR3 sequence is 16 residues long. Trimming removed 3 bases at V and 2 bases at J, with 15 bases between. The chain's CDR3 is CASSIGGFLTTDTQYF. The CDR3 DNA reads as TGTGCCAGTAGTATTGGCGGGTTCCTAACCACAGATACGCAGTATTTT.

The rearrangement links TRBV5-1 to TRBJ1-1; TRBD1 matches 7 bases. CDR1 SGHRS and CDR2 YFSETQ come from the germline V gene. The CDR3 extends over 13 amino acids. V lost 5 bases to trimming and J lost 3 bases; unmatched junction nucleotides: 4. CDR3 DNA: TGCGCCAGCAGAGACAGGGAGGACACTGAAGCTTTCTTT. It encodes CASRDREDTEAFF.

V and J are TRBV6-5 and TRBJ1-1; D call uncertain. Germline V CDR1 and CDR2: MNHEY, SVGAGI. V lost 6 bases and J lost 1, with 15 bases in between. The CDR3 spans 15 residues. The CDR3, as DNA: TGTGCCAGCAGACGGGGTATTTTCGGGAACACTGAAGCTTTCTTT. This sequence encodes CASRRGIFGNTEAFF.

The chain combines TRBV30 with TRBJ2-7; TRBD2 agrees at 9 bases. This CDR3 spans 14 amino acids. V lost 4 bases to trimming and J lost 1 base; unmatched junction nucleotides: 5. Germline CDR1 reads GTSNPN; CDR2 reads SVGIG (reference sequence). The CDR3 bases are TGTGCCTGGAACCTGGCGGGGGGGTCCTACGAGCAGTACTTC. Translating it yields CAWNLAGGSYEQYF.

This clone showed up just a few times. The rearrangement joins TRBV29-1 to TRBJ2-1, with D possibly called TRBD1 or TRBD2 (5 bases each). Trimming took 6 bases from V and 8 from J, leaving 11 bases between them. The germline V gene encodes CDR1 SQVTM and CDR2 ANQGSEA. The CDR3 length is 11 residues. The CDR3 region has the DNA TGCAGCGTCGGCCGGGACGATGAGCAGTTCTTC. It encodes CSVGRDDEQFF.

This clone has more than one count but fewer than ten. The CDR3 spells CAYNRGSGANVLTF. The DNA of the CDR3 is TGTGCCTACAACAGGGGTTCTGGGGCCAACGTCCTGACTTTC. V gene TRBV5-4 combines with J gene TRBJ2-6, with TRBD1 identical over 7 bases. The CDR3 sequence is 14 residues long. CDR1 and CDR2 from the germline V gene are SGHNT and YYREEE (reference sequence). Trimming took 10 bases from V and 1 from J; bases not matched to a gene: 5.

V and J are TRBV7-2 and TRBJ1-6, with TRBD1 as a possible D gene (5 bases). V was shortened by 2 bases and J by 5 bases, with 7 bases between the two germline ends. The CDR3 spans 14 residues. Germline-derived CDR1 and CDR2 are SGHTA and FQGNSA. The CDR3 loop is CASSLLGDNSPLHF. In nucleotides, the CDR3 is TGTGCCAGCAGCTTACTGGGGGATAATTCACCCCTCCACTTT.

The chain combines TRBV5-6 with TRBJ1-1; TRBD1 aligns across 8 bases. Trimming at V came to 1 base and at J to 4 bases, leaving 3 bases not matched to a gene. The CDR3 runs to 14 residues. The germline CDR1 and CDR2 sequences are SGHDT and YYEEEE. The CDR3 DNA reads TGTGCCAGCAGCTTGTGGGACAGGCCCACTGAAGCTTTCTTT. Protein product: CASSLWDRPTEAFF.

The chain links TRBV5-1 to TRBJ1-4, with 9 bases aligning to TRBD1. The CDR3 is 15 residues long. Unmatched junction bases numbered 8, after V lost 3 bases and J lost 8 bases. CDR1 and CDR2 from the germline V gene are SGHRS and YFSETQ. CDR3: CASSSGQGRSEKLFF. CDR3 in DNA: TGCGCCAGCAGCTCGGGACAGGGAAGAAGCGAAAAACTGTTTTTT.

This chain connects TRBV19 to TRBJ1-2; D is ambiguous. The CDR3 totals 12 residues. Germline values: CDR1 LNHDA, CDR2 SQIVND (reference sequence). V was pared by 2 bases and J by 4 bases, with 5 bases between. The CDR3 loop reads CASSIQAYGYTF. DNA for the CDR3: TGTGCCAGTAGTATACAGGCCTATGGCTACACCTTC. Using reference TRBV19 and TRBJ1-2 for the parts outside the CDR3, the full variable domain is DGGITQSPKYLFRKEGQNVTLSCEQNLNHDAMYWYRQDPGQGLRLIYYSQIVNDFQKGDIAEGYSVSREKKESFPLTVTSAQKNPTAFYLCASSIQAYGYTFGSGTRLTVV.

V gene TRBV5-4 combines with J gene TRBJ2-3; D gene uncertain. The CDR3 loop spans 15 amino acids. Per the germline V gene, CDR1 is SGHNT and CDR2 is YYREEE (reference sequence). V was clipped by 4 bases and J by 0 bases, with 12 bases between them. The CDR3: CASSKQMQSTDTQYF. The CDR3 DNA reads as TGTGCCAGCAGCAAGCAAATGCAGAGCACAGATACGCAGTATTTT.

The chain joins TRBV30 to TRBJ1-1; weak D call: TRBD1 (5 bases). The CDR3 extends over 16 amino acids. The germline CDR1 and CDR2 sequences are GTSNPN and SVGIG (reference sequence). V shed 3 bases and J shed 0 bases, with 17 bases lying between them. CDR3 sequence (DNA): TGTGCCTGGAGGATATTCGGGGCAACCATGAACACTGAAGCTTTCTTT. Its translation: CAWRIFGATMNTEAFF.

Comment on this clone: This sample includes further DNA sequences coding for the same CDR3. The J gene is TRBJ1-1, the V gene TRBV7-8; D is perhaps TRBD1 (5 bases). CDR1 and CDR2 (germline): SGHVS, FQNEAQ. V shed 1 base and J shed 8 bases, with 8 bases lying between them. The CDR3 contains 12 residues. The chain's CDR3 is CASSLVRAEAFF. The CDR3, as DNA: TGTGCCAGCAGCTTAGTCAGGGCAGAAGCTTTCTTT.

Here the CDR3 reads CASSPGTGHYEQYF. The CDR3 coding sequence is TGTGCCAGCTCACCCGGGACAGGGCACTACGAGCAGTACTTC. The chain has TRBV18 and TRBJ2-7; 9 bases are shared with TRBD1. CDR1 and CDR2 (germline): KGHSH, LQKENI. The length of the CDR3 is 14 residues. Trimming removed 3 bases from V and 3 bases from J; junction bases left unmatched: 3.